These 31 T cell receptor beta chains originate from one sample sequenced in a study of blood T cell repertoires in COVID-19. Sequencing was performed with immunoSEQ multiplex PCR; in TCRdb, only in-frame clones are kept and a portion is missing. This sample has about 380,000 clones, with around 85% found just once. Sequenced input: peripheral blood. All receptors come from a woman aged 18-35 years with acute or convalescent COVID-19.

This chain links TRBV9 with TRBJ1-4; TRBD1 aligns across 7 bases. Looked up from germline, CDR1 is SGDLS and CDR2 is YYNGEE. This CDR3 is built from 15 residues. Trimming took 5 bases from V and 5 from J; bases not matched to a gene: 9. The CDR3 nucleotides are TGTGCCAGCAGTGGGTCGAGAGGGGGCAATGAAAAACTGTTTTTT. Protein sequence: CASSGSRGGNEKLFF.

The chain has TRBV2 and TRBJ1-1; D unclear. The V gene's germline CDR1 is SNHLY and CDR2 FYNNEI. The germline V and J ends were trimmed by 10 bases and 3 bases, with 18 bases remaining between them. There are 14 residues in the CDR3. The CDR3 DNA is TGTGCCACAGCCCGTGGGAGTGGGGACACTGAAGCTTTCTTT. Protein product: CATARGSGDTEAFF.

This chain joins TRBV7-3 and TRBJ2-1; 9 bases are a match to TRBD2. With 5 bases clipped from V and 9 bases from J, the junction kept 14 bases outside the gene matches. The CDR3 contains 16 residues. Germline CDR1 is SGHTA and CDR2 is FQGTGA. CDR3 protein: CASSPGVAGVYGEQFF. CDR3 nucleotides: TGTGCCAGCAGCCCCGGGGTAGCGGGAGTATATGGTGAGCAGTTCTTC.

This clone was detected only once. The rearrangement links TRBV19 to TRBJ1-5; 12 positions agree with TRBD1. Trimming removed 7 bases from V and 3 bases from J; junction bases left unmatched: 4. Germline CDR1 and CDR2: LNHDA and SQIVND (reference sequence). This CDR3 is built from 15 residues. CDR3 amino acids: CASNRDRGPNQPQHF. CDR3 sequence (DNA): TGTGCCAGTAACCGGGACAGGGGGCCCAATCAGCCCCAGCATTTT.

This rearrangement joins TRBV5-4 to TRBJ2-7; weak D call: TRBD2 (6 bases). Trimming cost V 4 bases and J 3 bases, with 23 bases left between them. Germline CDR1 is SGHNT and CDR2 is YYREEE (reference sequence). The CDR3 has 17 amino acids. The CDR3 region is CASSPVSSGRRVYEQYF. DNA of the CDR3: TGTGCCAGCAGCCCGGTTTCCTCCGGGAGAAGGGTCTACGAGCAGTACTTC. Full variable domain (remainder filled in from reference TRBV5-4 and TRBJ2-7): ETGVTQSPTHLIKTRGQQVTLRCSSQSGHNTVSWYQQALGQGPQFIFQYYREEENGRGNFPPRFSGLQFPNYSSELNVNALELDDSALYLCASSPVSSGRRVYEQYFGPGTRLTVT.

This chain links TRBV11-3 with TRBJ1-4, with D possibly being TRBD1 (5 bases). Per the germline V gene, CDR1 is SGHNT and CDR2 is YENEEA. This CDR3 contains 17 residues. V was cut by 6 bases and J by 3 bases, with 20 bases left in between. CDR3 bases: TGTGCCAGCAGTTCAACCCGTCCTTCGGGGGCTAATGAAAAACTGTTTTTT. Protein: CASSSTRPSGANEKLFF.

The CDR3 nucleotides read TGTGCCAGCAGCTCGACAGGGGGGGAAGAAGAGACCCAGTACTTC. Amino acids: CASSSTGGEEETQYF. This chain links TRBV7-9 with TRBJ2-5, with 9 bases that match TRBD1. Per the germline V gene, CDR1 is SEHNR and CDR2 is FQNEAQ (reference sequence). The CDR3 has 15 amino acids. The trim removed 4 bases at V and 3 bases at J, leaving 6 bases unmatched.

The V gene is TRBV12-5, the J gene TRBJ2-3; D gene ambiguous. Germline V lookup: CDR1 LGHNT, CDR2 FRNRAP. There are 12 residues in the CDR3. Trimming took off 0 bases at V and 6 bases at J, with 4 bases between the two ends. CDR3 amino acids: CASGLVTDTQYF. Here the CDR3 DNA reads TGTGCTAGTGGTTTGGTCACTGATACGCAGTATTTT.

The chain has TRBV7-2 and TRBJ2-1; no definite D call. Germline lookup yields CDR1 SGHTA and CDR2 FQGNSA. The length of the CDR3 is 11 residues. V lost 6 bases, J lost 9 bases, and 9 bases lay in between. CDR3 residues: CASRESGEQFF. In DNA, the CDR3 is TGTGCCAGCAGGGAGAGTGGTGAGCAGTTCTTC.

The chain employs TRBV6-5 and TRBJ1-2; a possible D gene is TRBD1 (6 bases). V lost 6 bases and J lost 5, with 19 bases in between. Germline loops: CDR1 MNHEY, CDR2 SVGAGI. The CDR3 loop spans 15 amino acids. The DNA for the CDR3 is TGTGCCAGCAGAGTGCAGATAGGGGGGGAATATGGCTACACCTTC. Residues: CASRVQIGGEYGYTF.

The table lists this clone with a few counts. V is TRBV9 and J is TRBJ1-2; 7 bases are shared with TRBD1. CDR1 and CDR2 from the germline V gene are SGDLS and YYNGEE. V gave up 3 bases and J gave up 3 bases; unmatched junction bases: 11. The CDR3 has 16 residues. CDR3 residues: CASSGVPGGRYYGYTF. CDR3 DNA: TGTGCCAGCAGCGGAGTTCCAGGGGGGCGATACTATGGCTACACCTTC. The whole variable domain, filled in from reference TRBV9 and TRBJ1-2, reads DSGVTQTPKHLITATGQRVTLRCSPRSGDLSVYWYQQSLDQGLQFLIQYYNGEERAKGNILERFSAQQFPDLHSELNLSSLELGDSALYFCASSGVPGGRYYGYTFGSGTRLTVV.

The V gene is TRBV27, the J gene TRBJ1-3; no clear D gene. The V gene lost 4 bases and the J gene lost 2 bases, with 12 bases spanning the gap. In germline, CDR1 is MNHEY, CDR2 SMNVEV (reference sequence). The CDR3 extends over 15 amino acids. CDR3 bases: TGTGCCAGCAGTTCCCTCGACAACACTGGAAACACCATATATTTT. The encoded protein is CASSSLDNTGNTIYF.

This clone was observed at least ten times. V is TRBV6-5 and J is TRBJ1-2; TRBD1 is a possible D gene (5 bases). CDR3 size: 16 residues. Germline V gene sequence: CDR1 MNHEY, CDR2 SVGAGI. Trimming removed 4 bases from V and 2 bases from J, with 17 bases in between. CDR3 bases: TGTGCCAGCAGTTGGAAAAGTACAGGCACCAACTATGGCTACACCTTC. This sequence encodes CASSWKSTGTNYGYTF.

J is TRBJ1-5 and V is TRBV2, with 7 positions matching TRBD1. The CDR3 extends over 14 amino acids. Germline loops: CDR1 SNHLY, CDR2 FYNNEI. The V segment lost 4 bases and the J segment 4 bases; nucleotides outside the gene matches: 4. The CDR3: CASSATGQNQPQHF. In DNA form, the CDR3 reads TGTGCCAGCAGTGCGACAGGGCAAAATCAGCCCCAGCATTTT.

This rearrangement joins TRBV4-1 to TRBJ1-4; D might be TRBD1 (6 bases). Trimming removed 4 bases at V and 4 bases at J, with 13 bases between. The CDR3 length is 15 residues. The germline V gene has CDR1 MGHRA and CDR2 YSYEKL. The CDR3 loop is CASSPSDSLNEKLFF. CDR3 bases: TGCGCCAGCAGCCCCTCGGACAGCCTTAATGAAAAACTGTTTTTT.

V gene TRBV5-5 combines with J gene TRBJ1-1; weak D call: TRBD1 (6 bases). The CDR3 extends over 16 amino acids. The germline CDR1 and CDR2 sequences are SGHKS and YYEKEE (reference sequence). With 4 bases removed from V and 5 bases from J, the gap between germline ends came to 21 bases. Here the CDR3 DNA reads TGTGCCAGCAGCATGTTGCGGGGGCCGGTAGGGACTGAAGCTTTCTTT. Protein product: CASSMLRGPVGTEAFF.

The V and J genes are TRBV4-1 and TRBJ1-2; no firm D call. The V end was cut by 1 base, the J end by 0 bases, with 6 bases between. This CDR3 has 14 residues. Per the germline V gene, CDR1 is MGHRA and CDR2 is YSYEKL. CDR3 sequence: CASSQAGSNYGYTF. In DNA form, the CDR3 reads TGCGCCAGCAGCCAAGCAGGATCTAACTATGGCTACACCTTC.

The rearrangement uses TRBV4-1 and TRBJ2-2; 7 nucleotides match TRBD1. This CDR3 spans 15 amino acids. Germline-derived CDR1 and CDR2 are MGHRA and YSYEKL. The V gene end was trimmed by 3 bases and the J gene end by 1 base; junction bases not matched to a gene: 2. The CDR3 reads CASSHGTENTGELFF. Here the CDR3 DNA reads TGCGCCAGCAGCCATGGGACAGAGAACACCGGGGAGCTGTTTTTT.

This chain joins TRBV28 and TRBJ1-1; no clear D gene. The CDR3 is 14 residues long. The V gene's germline CDR1 is MDHEN and CDR2 SYDVKM. V lost 6 bases, J lost 3 bases, and 14 bases lay in between. The CDR3 sequence is CASSSGFGDTEAFF. In nucleotides, the CDR3 is TGTGCCAGCAGCTCGGGGTTCGGGGACACTGAAGCTTTCTTT. Drawing the rest from reference TRBV28 and TRBJ1-1, the complete variable domain is DVKVTQSSRYLVKRTGEKVFLECVQDMDHENMFWYRQDPGLGLRLIYFSYDVKMKEKGDIPEGYSVSREKKERFSLILESASTNQTSMYLCASSSGFGDTEAFFGQGTRLTVV.

The chain joins TRBV25-1 to TRBJ1-1; D is possibly TRBD1 (6 bases). The CDR3 has 14 amino acids. The germline V gene has CDR1 MGHDK and CDR2 SYGVNS. V was clipped by 3 bases and J by 4 bases, with 12 bases between them. The CDR3 loop is CASSDSLGGTEAFF. The CDR3 DNA reads TGTGCCAGCAGTGATAGTTTAGGGGGCACTGAAGCTTTCTTT.

This sequence joins TRBV3-1 (or the pseudogene TRBV3-2) and TRBJ1-5; TRBD1 aligns across 9 bases. This CDR3 is 17 amino acids long. The junction had 11 bases not matched to a gene; V was cut back by 0 bases and J by 8 bases. Germline V CDR1 and CDR2: LGHDT, YNNKEL (reference sequence). The CDR3 bases are TGTGCCAGCAGCCAAGACTTCCGGACAGGGGCCTTAGAGCCCCAGCATTTT. It codes for CASSQDFRTGALEPQHF.

For the CDR3, the DNA is TGCGCCAGCAGCCTTAGGGACAGGGGGTCAGATACGCAGTATTTT. The encoded protein is CASSLRDRGSDTQYF. The V call is TRBV5-1, the J call TRBJ2-3, with 11 bases aligning to TRBD1. V trimming: 4 bases; J trimming: 4 bases; junction bases outside the gene matches: 5. This CDR3 has 15 residues. Germline values: CDR1 SGHRS, CDR2 YFSETQ. Using reference TRBV5-1 and TRBJ2-3 for the parts outside the CDR3, the full variable domain is KAGVTQTPRYLIKTRGQQVTLSCSPISGHRSVSWYQQTPGQGLQFLFEYFSETQRNKGNFPGRFSGRQFSNSRSEMNVSTLELGDSALYLCASSLRDRGSDTQYFGPGTRLTVL.

The J gene is TRBJ2-3, the V gene TRBV29-1; tentative D call: TRBD1 (5 bases). The V end lost 1 base, the J end lost 6 bases, and 11 bases lay between the germline ends. The germline CDR1 and CDR2 sequences are SQVTM and ANQGSEA. The CDR3 is 13 residues long. This CDR3 reads CSVEGRTRDTQYF. The CDR3 nucleotides are TGCAGCGTTGAAGGTAGGACAAGGGATACGCAGTATTTT.

This sequence joins TRBV27 and TRBJ2-3; D possibly corresponds to TRBD1 (5 bases). The length of the CDR3 is 14 residues. Germline assignment: CDR1 MNHEY and CDR2 SMNVEV (reference sequence). The V end lost 5 bases, the J end lost 5 bases, and 14 bases lay between the germline ends. The CDR3 coding sequence is TGTGCCAGCAGTCAAACCAATAGGGGAGATACGCAGTATTTT. This encodes CASSQTNRGDTQYF.

The chain joins TRBV9 to TRBJ2-4, with TRBD1 identical over 7 bases. The germline CDR1 and CDR2 sequences are SGDLS and YYNGEE. The CDR3 consists of 16 residues. After removal of 4 bases from V and 0 bases from J, the junction contained 7 bases not matched to a gene. DNA of the CDR3: TGTGCCAGCAGCCCCACAGGGGATATAGCCAAAAACATTCAGTACTTC. Translated, it gives CASSPTGDIAKNIQYF.

The chain links TRBV9 to TRBJ2-5; 7 bases align to TRBD2. The CDR3 consists of 15 residues. Trimming removed 1 base from V and 2 bases from J; junction bases left unmatched: 5. Per the germline V gene, CDR1 is SGDLS and CDR2 is YYNGEE. The CDR3 sequence: CASSVSPSGQETQYF. CDR3 nucleotides: TGTGCCAGCAGCGTAAGTCCTAGCGGACAAGAGACCCAGTACTTC.

V gene TRBV5-8 combines with J gene TRBJ1-4; D not certain. V shed 1 base and J shed 2 bases, with 6 bases lying between them. The CDR3 is 14 residues long. The germline V gene has CDR1 SGHTS and CDR2 YDEGEE. The CDR3 is CASSLFPTNEKLFF. For the CDR3, the DNA is TGTGCCAGCAGCTTGTTCCCGACTAATGAAAAACTGTTTTTT.

The chain employs TRBV11-2 and TRBJ2-3; 7 bases line up with TRBD2. In germline, CDR1 is SGHAT, CDR2 FQNNGV. The CDR3 extends over 15 amino acids. The ends lost 5 bases at V and 4 bases at J; junction bases unmatched: 9. CDR3 region: CASSHTAGFADTQYF. DNA for the CDR3: TGTGCCAGCAGCCACACAGCGGGATTTGCAGATACGCAGTATTTT.

The chain links TRBV28 to TRBJ2-2, with D uncertain. The germline V and J ends were trimmed by 5 bases and 0 bases, with 4 bases remaining between them. This CDR3 is built from 13 residues. The germline CDR1 and CDR2 sequences are MDHEN and SYDVKM. Here the CDR3 reads CASSETNTGELFF. CDR3 DNA: TGTGCCAGCAGTGAGACGAACACCGGGGAGCTGTTTTTT.

The chain is built from TRBV6-5 and TRBJ2-1; 11 positions match TRBD1. The length of the CDR3 is 14 residues. Unmatched junction bases numbered 4, after V lost 6 bases and J lost 6 bases. Germline CDR1 is MNHEY and CDR2 is SVGAGI. The CDR3 sequence is CASSGGTGGNEQFF. CDR3 bases: TGTGCCAGCAGCGGCGGGACAGGGGGCAATGAGCAGTTCTTC.

Concerning this clone itself: The identical CDR3 is also encoded by other nucleotide sequences in the sample. The chain carries TRBV24-1 and TRBJ1-1; D is perhaps TRBD1 (5 bases). Trimming cost V 3 bases and J 1 base, with 11 bases left between them. This CDR3 region has 15 residues. Germline CDR1 reads KGHDR; CDR2 reads SFDVKD. The CDR3 loop reads CATSDTTGGNTEAFF. DNA of the CDR3: TGTGCCACCAGTGATACGACCGGGGGGAACACTGAAGCTTTCTTT.